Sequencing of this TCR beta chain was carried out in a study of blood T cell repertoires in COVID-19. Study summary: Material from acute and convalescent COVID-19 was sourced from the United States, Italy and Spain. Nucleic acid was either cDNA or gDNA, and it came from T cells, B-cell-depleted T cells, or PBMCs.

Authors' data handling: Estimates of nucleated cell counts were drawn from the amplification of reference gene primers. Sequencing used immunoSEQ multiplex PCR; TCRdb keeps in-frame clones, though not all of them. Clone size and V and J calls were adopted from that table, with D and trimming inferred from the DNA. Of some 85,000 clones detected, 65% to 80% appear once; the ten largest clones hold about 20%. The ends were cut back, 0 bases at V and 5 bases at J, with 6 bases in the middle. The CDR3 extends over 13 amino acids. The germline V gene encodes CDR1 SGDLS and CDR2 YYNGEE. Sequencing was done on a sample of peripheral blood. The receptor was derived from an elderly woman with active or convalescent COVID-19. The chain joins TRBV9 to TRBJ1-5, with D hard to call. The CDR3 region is CASSVAGYQPQHF. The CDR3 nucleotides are TGTGCCAGCAGCGTAGCGGGTTATCAGCCCCAGCATTTT.